These 4 T cell receptor beta chains came from one sample sequenced in a study of CD8+CD57+ T cells in acquired aplastic anemia. The template for TCR beta VDJ and CDR3 sequence profiling was genomic DNA. MiXCR, run by TCRdb on the reads, gives a single entry per CDR3 protein. The sample has 250,000 to 300,000 distinct CDR3 sequences; 56% are singletons. The sample was sorted CD4+, CD8+, or CD8+CD57+ T cells (not recorded which) from PBMCs. All receptors come from a human donor with severe aplastic anemia or a healthy control (not recorded which).

In its sample, this clonotype was seen many times. The chain joins TRBV6-5 to TRBJ1-4, with TRBD1 matching over 7 bases. J lost 8 bases, V lost 0 bases, and 9 bases had no gene match. The CDR3 is 16 residues long. Germline lookup yields CDR1 MNHEY and CDR2 SVGAGI. Written as DNA, the CDR3 is TGTGCCAGCAGTTACTCGGGACAGTCTAGTTTCGAAAAACTGTTTTTT. It yields the protein CASSYSGQSSFEKLFF.

The V and J genes are TRBV9 and TRBJ1-1, with D perhaps TRBD1 (6 bases). V dropped 3 bases and J dropped 6 bases, with 15 bases sitting between them. The CDR3 is 14 residues long. Germline values: CDR1 SGDLS, CDR2 YYNGEE. The CDR3 is CASSGRGDRSEAFF. Written as DNA, the CDR3 is TGTGCCAGCAGCGGCAGGGGCGATAGATCTGAAGCTTTCTTT.

The sample holds many counts of this clonotype. The V call is TRBV5-5, the J call TRBJ2-7; D gene unclear. CDR1 SGHKS and CDR2 YYEKEE come from the germline V gene (reference sequence). This CDR3 region has 14 residues. V was cut by 6 bases and J by 2 bases, with 15 bases left in between. CDR3 in amino acids: CASNNGPVTYEQYF. The CDR3 DNA reads as TGTGCCAGCAACAATGGACCGGTGACCTACGAGCAGTACTTC.

This clonotype turned up a few times. The CDR3 spells CATSNPGTGGNQPQHF. CDR3 nucleotide sequence: TGTGCCACCAGTAATCCCGGGACAGGCGGCAATCAGCCCCAGCATTTT. The rearrangement uses TRBV24-1 and TRBJ1-5; 8 nucleotides agree with TRBD1. This CDR3 is 16 amino acids long. The germline gives CDR1 KGHDR, CDR2 SFDVKD. Trimming at V came to 6 bases and at J to 2 bases, leaving 8 bases not matched to a gene.